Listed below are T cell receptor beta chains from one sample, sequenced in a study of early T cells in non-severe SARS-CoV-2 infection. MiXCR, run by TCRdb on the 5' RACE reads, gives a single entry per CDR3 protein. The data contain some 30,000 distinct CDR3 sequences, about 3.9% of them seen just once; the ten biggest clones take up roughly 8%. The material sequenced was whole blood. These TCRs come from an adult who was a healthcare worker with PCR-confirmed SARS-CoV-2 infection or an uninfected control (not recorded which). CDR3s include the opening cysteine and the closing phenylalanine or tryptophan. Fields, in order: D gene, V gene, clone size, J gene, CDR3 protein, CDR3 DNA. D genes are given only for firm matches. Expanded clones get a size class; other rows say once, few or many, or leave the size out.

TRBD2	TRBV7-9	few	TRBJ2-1	CASSFPIAGAMSNEQFF	TGTGCCAGCAGCTTCCCCATAGCGGGAGCAATGTCCAATGAGCAGTTCTTC
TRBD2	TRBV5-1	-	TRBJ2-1	CASSSRGVSYNEQFF	TGCGCCAGCAGCTCGCGGGGGGTCTCCTACAATGAGCAGTTCTTC
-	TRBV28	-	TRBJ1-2	CASSLKGTGYGYTF	TGTGCCAGCAGTTTGAAGGGTACCGGCTATGGCTACACCTTC
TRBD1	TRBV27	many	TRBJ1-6	CASSLDTGGYSPLHF	TGTGCCAGCAGTTTAGACACAGGGGGCTATTCACCCCTCCACTTT
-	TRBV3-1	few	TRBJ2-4	CASTPLIRQRGLGLVKNIQYF	TGTGCCAGCACCCCTTTAATACGACAACGGGGCCTGGGGTTAGTCAAAAACATTCAGTACTTC
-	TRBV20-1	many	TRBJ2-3	CSARDPDTQYF	TGCAGTGCTAGAGATCCAGATACGCAGTATTTT
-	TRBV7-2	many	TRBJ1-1	CASSLEGRGTEAFF	TGTGCCAGCAGCTTAGAGGGTAGGGGGACTGAAGCTTTCTTT
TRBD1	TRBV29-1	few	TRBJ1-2	CSVERTGERYTF	TGCAGCGTTGAACGGACAGGGGAGCGCTACACCTTC
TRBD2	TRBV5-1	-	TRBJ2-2	CASSTSRVPGLADPRNTGELFF	TGCGCCAGCAGCACAAGCAGGGTTCCGGGACTAGCGGACCCTAGGAACACCGGGGAGCTGTTTTTT
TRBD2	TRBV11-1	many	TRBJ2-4	CASTLSSASGQNIQYF	TGTGCCAGCACCCTTTCCTCGGCTAGCGGACAAAACATTCAGTACTTC
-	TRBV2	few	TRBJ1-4	CASSENGGHNEKLFF	TGTGCCAGCAGTGAAAACGGGGGCCATAATGAAAAACTGTTTTTT
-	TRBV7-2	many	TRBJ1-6	CASSLDREAPLHF	TGTGCCAGCAGCTTAGATAGGGAGGCGCCCCTCCACTTT
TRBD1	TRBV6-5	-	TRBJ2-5	CASSPRRGYQETQYF	TGTGCCAGCAGTCCCCGCAGGGGGTACCAAGAGACCCAGTACTTC
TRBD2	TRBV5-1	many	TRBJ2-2	CASSLWPSGSSDTGELFF	TGCGCCAGCAGCTTGTGGCCTAGCGGGAGTTCCGACACCGGGGAGCTGTTTTTT
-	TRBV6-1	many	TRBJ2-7	CASSDEDRPATWIEYF	TGTGCCAGCAGTGACGAAGACAGGCCCGCTACGTGGATTGAGTACTTC
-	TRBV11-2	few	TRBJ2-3	CASGVGTKVDTQYF	TGTGCCAGCGGAGTCGGGACCAAGGTAGATACGCAGTATTTT
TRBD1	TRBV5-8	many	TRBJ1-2	CASSWDRGQNGYTF	TGTGCCAGCAGCTGGGACAGGGGGCAGAATGGCTACACCTTC
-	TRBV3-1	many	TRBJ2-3	CASSQTLAARTDTQYF	TGTGCCAGCAGCCAAACCCTGGCGGCTCGCACAGATACGCAGTATTTT
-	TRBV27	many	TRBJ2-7	CASSFGGSLSYEQYF	TGTGCCAGCAGTTTTGGGGGGTCCCTCTCCTACGAGCAGTACTTC
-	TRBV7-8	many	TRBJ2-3	CASSSPSSDTQYF	TGTGCCAGCAGCTCGCCCAGTAGTGATACGCAGTATTTT
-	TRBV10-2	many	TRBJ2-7	CASSESGRFYEQYF	TGCGCCAGCAGTGAGTCCGGGAGATTCTACGAGCAGTACTTC
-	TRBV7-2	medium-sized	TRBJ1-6	CASSPQLSSYNSPLHF	TGTGCCAGCAGCCCGCAGTTGAGCTCCTATAATTCACCCCTCCACTTT
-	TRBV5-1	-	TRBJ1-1	CASSFMGASGPQF	TGCGCCAGCAGCTTCATGGGGGCCTCAGGCCCCCAATTT
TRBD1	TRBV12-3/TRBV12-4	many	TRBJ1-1	CASSLGTDRMNTEAFF	TGTGCCAGCAGTCTCGGGACAGATCGAATGAACACTGAAGCTTTCTTT
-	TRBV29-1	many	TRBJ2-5	CSGGALQETQYF	TGCAGCGGAGGGGCCCTACAAGAGACCCAGTACTTC
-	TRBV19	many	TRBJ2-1	CASRDWGADEQFF	TGTGCCAGTAGGGATTGGGGGGCTGACGAGCAGTTCTTC
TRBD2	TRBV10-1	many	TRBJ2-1	CASSAQSSGSNEQFF	TGCGCCAGCAGTGCCCAATCTAGCGGGAGTAATGAGCAGTTCTTC
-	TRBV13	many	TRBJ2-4	CASSLEPAKNIQYF	TGTGCCAGCAGCTTAGAACCAGCCAAAAACATTCAGTACTTC
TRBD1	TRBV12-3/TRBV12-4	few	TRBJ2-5	CASSPGQGVRETQYF	TGTGCCAGCAGCCCGGGACAGGGGGTGCGAGAGACCCAGTACTTC
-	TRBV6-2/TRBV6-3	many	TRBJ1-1	CASSGRGNANTEAFF	TGTGCCAGCAGTGGACGGGGAAACGCGAACACTGAAGCTTTCTTT
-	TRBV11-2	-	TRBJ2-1	CASSFESTNYNEQFF	TGTGCCAGCAGCTTTGAAAGCACGAATTACAATGAGCAGTTCTTC
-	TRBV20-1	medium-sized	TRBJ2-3	CSAAGIKRTDTQYF	TGCAGTGCTGCGGGGATCAAGAGGACAGATACGCAGTATTTT
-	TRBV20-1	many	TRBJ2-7	CSASGAQDEQYF	TGCAGTGCTAGTGGGGCCCAGGACGAGCAGTACTTC
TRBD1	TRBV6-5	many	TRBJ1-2	CASSYRDRGPFGYGYTF	TGTGCCAGCAGCTACCGGGACAGGGGGCCGTTTGGCTATGGCTACACCTTC
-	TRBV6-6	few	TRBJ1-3	CASSYSRGSTGNTIYF	TGTGCCAGCAGTTACTCCCGGGGGTCCACTGGAAACACCATATATTTT
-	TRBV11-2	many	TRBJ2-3	CASSPPGTDTQYF	TGTGCCAGCAGCCCCCCGGGAACAGATACGCAGTATTTT